A single sample gave rise to the 26 T cell receptor beta chains below, sequenced in a study of PD-1 blockade in classical Hodgkin lymphoma. The patients all showed relapse after autologous stem cell transplantation, while their brentuximab vedotin exposure varied. This table comes from immunoSEQ multiplex PCR, and its TCRdb copy is limited to in-frame clones, with some not included. The table has about 5,900 clones, about 86% seen once. This specimen was peripheral blood mononuclear cells (PBMCs), taken before the second cycle of nivolumab. The receptors were gathered from a human donor with classical Hodgkin lymphoma.

This clone has only one observation. This sequence joins TRBV2 and TRBJ2-2, with 9 bases aligning to TRBD1. CDR3 length equals 15 residues. CDR1 is SNHLY and CDR2 is FYNNEI in the germline V gene. V gave up 6 bases and J gave up 6 bases; unmatched junction bases: 8. The CDR3 DNA reads TGTGCCAGCAGAAAGGACAGGGGCCTACCCGGGGAGCTGTTTTTT. It yields the protein CASRKDRGLPGELFF.

The V gene is TRBV5-4, the J gene TRBJ2-5, with D perhaps being TRBD1 or TRBD2 (5 bases each). V dropped 4 bases and J dropped 1 base, with 8 bases sitting between them. The CDR3 is made up of 13 amino acids. Per the germline V gene, CDR1 is SGHNT and CDR2 is YYREEE (reference sequence). The CDR3 is CASSPGTQETQYF. The CDR3 DNA reads TGTGCCAGCAGCCCAGGGACCCAAGAGACCCAGTACTTC.

The chain recombines TRBV6-6 with TRBJ2-7; 7 bases map to TRBD2. The CDR3 spans 11 residues. V shed 4 bases, J shed 9 bases, and the junction held 3 bases outside the gene matches. Germline V gives CDR1 MNHNY, CDR2 SVGAGI (reference sequence). The CDR3 sequence: CASSSGGGQYV. CDR3 coding DNA: TGTGCCAGCAGTTCGGGAGGTGGGCAGTACGTC.

The gene calls are TRBV7-9 and TRBJ1-1, with TRBD1 as a possible D gene (5 bases). Germline V gene data show CDR1 as SEHNR and CDR2 as FQNEAQ (reference sequence). V lost 0 bases, J lost 0 bases, and 14 bases lay in between. The CDR3 extends over 17 amino acids. The CDR3 DNA reads TGTGCCAGCAGCTTAGCAACCGGGGCCGAGATGAACACTGAAGCTTTCTTT. Protein: CASSLATGAEMNTEAFF.

V and J are TRBV21-1 and TRBJ2-7; the D call TRBD1 from the table was never checked on the DNA. TRBV21-1 is recorded as a pseudogene. This CDR3 contains 16 residues. As DNA, the CDR3 is TGTGCCAGCAGCTACGAAGCGGGACAGGGTCGATACGAGCAGTACGTC. It specifies CASSYEAGQGRYEQYV.

The chain recombines TRBV10-3 with TRBJ1-1, with a weak D call TRBD1 (6 bases). The length of the CDR3 is 15 residues. With 1 base removed from V and 1 base from J, the gap between germline ends came to 10 bases. Per germline, CDR1 ENHRY and CDR2 SYGVKD. CDR3 sequence: CAISEWTEENTEAFF. The CDR3 region has the DNA TGTGCCATCAGTGAGTGGACAGAGGAGAACACTGAAGCTTTCTTT.

CDR3 sequence (DNA): TGTGCCAGCAGTTTATCGACGGGATACAATGAGCAGTTCTTC. Its translation: CASSLSTGYNEQFF. This chain joins TRBV27 and TRBJ2-1; a possible D gene is TRBD2 (5 bases). The CDR3 length is 14 residues. Germline V gene sequence: CDR1 MNHEY, CDR2 SMNVEV (reference sequence). V was clipped by 0 bases and J by 4 bases, with 7 bases between them.

As to this clone: An end of the junction does not agree with germline; a read error may underlie this. This chain uses TRBV7-7 with TRBJ2-5; 7 nucleotides match TRBD1. This CDR3 has 14 amino acids. CDR1 and CDR2 (germline): SSHAT, FNYEAQ (reference sequence). CDR3: CASSVQGDQETQYF. In nucleotides, the CDR3 is TGTGCTAGCAGCGTTCAGGGGGACCAAGAGACCCAGTACTTC.

The CDR3 reads CASSQDRASPYGYTF. The DNA for the CDR3 is TGCGCCAGCAGCCAAGATCGGGCCTCCCCTTATGGCTACACCTTC. The J gene is TRBJ1-2, the V gene TRBV4-1; unclear D gene. Germline V gene sequence: CDR1 MGHRA, CDR2 YSYEKL. This CDR3 has 15 residues. Trimming stripped 0 bases from V and 5 bases from J, with 13 bases between.

The CDR3 loop is CASSLASGNTDTQYF. CDR3 bases: TGTGCCAGCAGCTTGGCTAGCGGTAACACAGATACGCAGTATTTT. The chain employs TRBV11-1 and TRBJ2-3, with 7 bases fitting TRBD2. CDR3 length: 15 amino acids. With 3 bases clipped from V and 2 bases from J, the junction kept 5 bases outside the gene matches. CDR1 is SGHAT, CDR2 FQDESV, per germline (reference sequence).

This clone was counted a few times. The chain carries TRBV11-1 and TRBJ2-7; D not resolved. There are 13 residues in the CDR3. The germline V gene has CDR1 SGHAT and CDR2 FQDESV (reference sequence). Trimming took off 1 base at V and 9 bases at J, with 13 bases between the two ends. The CDR3 coding sequence is TGTGCCAGCAGCTTAGGCGGCCTCTGGGGGCAGTACGTC. Residues: CASSLGGLWGQYV.

The V and J genes are TRBV5-1 and TRBJ2-5; D possibly uses TRBD1 or TRBD2 (5 bases each). The CDR3 has 14 amino acids. V gave up 1 base and J gave up 7 bases, with 14 bases separating them. Per germline, CDR1 SGHRS and CDR2 YFSETQ. The CDR3 DNA is TGCGCCAGCAGCTTGCCCCTAGGGGACGGGACCCAGTACTTC. Its protein product is CASSLPLGDGTQYF. Variable domain in full (rest from reference TRBV5-1 and TRBJ2-5): KAGVTQTPRYLIKTRGQQVTLSCSPISGHRSVSWYQQTPGQGLQFLFEYFSETQRNKGNFPGRFSGRQFSNSRSEMNVSTLELGDSALYLCASSLPLGDGTQYFGPGTRLLVL.

The V gene is TRBV30, the J gene TRBJ1-4; the D gene is possibly TRBD1 (6 bases). Germline V gene sequence: CDR1 GTSNPN, CDR2 SVGIG (reference sequence). There are 14 residues in the CDR3. Trimming pared 2 bases from V and 6 bases from J, leaving 13 bases between. In nucleotides, the CDR3 is TGTGCCTGGAGTACCGAGGGGGTCTATGAAAAACTGTTTTTT. It encodes CAWSTEGVYEKLFF.

This clone was detected a few times. CDR3: CASSPQDTQYF. CDR3 sequence (DNA): TGTGCCAGCTCACCACAAGATACGCAGTATTTT. This chain uses TRBV18 with TRBJ2-3; D unclear. Germline-derived CDR1 and CDR2 are KGHSH and LQKENI. The V end lost 1 base, the J end lost 5 bases, and 1 base lay between the germline ends. CDR3 length: 11 amino acids.

In its sample, this clone was seen once. The gene calls are TRBV9 and TRBJ2-5; no firm D call. Trimming left V 3 bases short and J 1 base short, with 13 bases between. From germline, CDR1 is SGDLS and CDR2 YYNGEE. This CDR3 has 15 amino acids. The CDR3 protein is CASSALDGLQETQYF. Written as DNA, the CDR3 is TGTGCCAGCAGCGCCCTTGATGGGCTCCAAGAGACCCAGTACTTC.

The chain is built from TRBV5-4 and TRBJ2-2, with D perhaps TRBD1 (6 bases). The ends were cut back, 0 bases at V and 10 bases at J, with 22 bases in the middle. This CDR3 is 17 amino acids long. Per the germline V gene, CDR1 is SGHNT and CDR2 is YYREEE (reference sequence). The CDR3 reads CASSLDLLTGPSEELFF. Written as DNA, the CDR3 is TGTGCCAGCAGCTTGGATCTACTGACAGGTCCCAGTGAGGAGCTGTTTTTT.

The CDR3, as DNA: TGTGCCAGCAGCTTTTTAACAGCCCCAGATACGCAGTATTTT. Translation gives CASSFLTAPDTQYF. The V gene is TRBV7-2, the J gene TRBJ2-3; D gene ambiguous. CDR1 is SGHTA and CDR2 is FQGNSA in the germline V gene. V was shortened by 3 bases and J by 4 bases, with 11 bases between the two germline ends. CDR3 length: 14 amino acids.

This clone was detected once. The rearrangement joins TRBV7-2 to TRBJ1-5; D remains unclear. V shed 2 bases and J shed 5 bases, with 7 bases lying between them. The CDR3 consists of 13 residues. Germline V gene lookup returns CDR1 SGHTA and CDR2 FQGNSA. CDR3 sequence (DNA): TGTGCCAGCAGCTTAACTTTACATCAGCCCCAGCATTTT. It translates to CASSLTLHQPQHF.

The chain links TRBV6-5 to TRBJ1-5; a weak D match, TRBD1 (5 bases). The germline V and J ends were trimmed by 4 bases and 4 bases, with 14 bases remaining between them. The CDR3 is made up of 15 amino acids. Germline CDR1 MNHEY, CDR2 SVGAGI. CDR3 sequence (DNA): TGTGCCAGCAGTTCCGCCGGGACGGCAAATCAGCCCCAGCATTTT. Protein: CASSSAGTANQPQHF.

The J gene is TRBJ1-6, the V gene TRBV6-1; TRBD1 is a possible D gene (5 bases). The CDR3 sequence is 15 residues long. The germline V gene encodes CDR1 MNHNS and CDR2 SASEGT. Trimming took 9 bases from V and 7 from J, leaving 19 bases between them. This chain's CDR3 is CASLTPGRRNSPLHF. The CDR3 bases are TGTGCCAGTCTTACACCAGGGCGCCGCAATTCACCCCTCCACTTT.

The chain combines TRBV7-2 with TRBJ1-5; weak D call: TRBD1 (5 bases). Trimming took off 4 bases at V and 0 bases at J, with 13 bases between the two ends. The CDR3 is made up of 16 amino acids. Germline-derived CDR1 and CDR2 are SGHTA and FQGNSA. CDR3 protein: CASSSLRGYSNQPQHF. In DNA, the CDR3 is TGTGCCAGCAGCTCCCTGAGGGGCTATAGCAATCAGCCCCAGCATTTT.

This chain uses TRBV6-1 with TRBJ2-7; 10 positions match TRBD2. Germline V gives CDR1 MNHNS, CDR2 SASEGT. CDR3 length: 16 amino acids. J lost 2 bases, V lost 2 bases, and 6 bases had no gene match. This CDR3 reads CASSEWSSGSPYEQYV. The CDR3 DNA reads as TGTGCCAGCAGTGAATGGTCTAGCGGGAGTCCCTACGAGCAGTACGTC.

This chain uses TRBV18 with TRBJ1-2, with D perhaps TRBD1 (5 bases). Germline V gene data show CDR1 as KGHSH and CDR2 as LQKENI. Trimming removed 3 bases from V and 1 base from J, with 9 bases in between. The CDR3 is 14 residues long. CDR3 residues: CASSPAQDNYGYTF. The CDR3 DNA follows: TGTGCCAGCTCACCCGCACAGGATAACTATGGCTACACCTTC.

V usage is TRBV6-4 and J usage is TRBJ1-1; D is perhaps TRBD1 (6 bases). Per the germline V gene, CDR1 is MRHNA and CDR2 is SNTAGT. This CDR3 region has 13 residues. With 3 bases removed from V and 5 bases from J, the gap between germline ends came to 10 bases. In DNA, the CDR3 is TGTGCCAGCAGTGAACAGGGAAGGACTGAAGCTTTCTTT. Amino acid sequence: CASSEQGRTEAFF.

The V and J genes are TRBV6-1 and TRBJ2-1; D is undetermined. Between the trimmed V and J ends, which lost 2 bases and 4 bases, there was a span of 6 bases. Germline lookup yields CDR1 MNHNS and CDR2 SASEGT. The CDR3 consists of 13 residues. CDR3 loop: CASSEYLYNEQFF. CDR3 in DNA: TGTGCCAGCAGTGAATACTTGTACAATGAGCAGTTCTTC.

The chain combines TRBV2 with TRBJ2-5; D possibly matches TRBD1 or TRBD2 (5 bases each). CDR3 length equals 13 residues. CDR1 is SNHLY and CDR2 is FYNNEI in the germline V gene. Trimming stripped 4 bases from V and 6 bases from J, with 12 bases between. CDR3 sequence reads: CASSAGQGKTQYF. The CDR3 nucleotides read TGTGCCAGCAGTGCGGGGCAGGGCAAGACCCAGTACTTC.